This T cell receptor beta chain was identified during a study of Ad26.COV2.S vaccination and SARS-CoV-2 variants (dated by TCRdb to about 2021). For the study in its entirety: Donors in the vaccine arm were drawn from COV1001, a phase I-IIa trial of Ad26.COV2.S in healthy adults that was multicentre, randomized, double-blind and placebo-controlled. Ad26.COV2.S was administered intramuscularly at a dose of 5x10^10 or 1x10^11 viral particles, either as one shot or as two shots given 56 days apart. TCRbeta repertoire sequencing was used to assess the specificity and breadth of SARS-CoV-2-reactive T cell receptors after Ad26.COV2.S vaccination. A total of 32 samples were included in the TCR-sequenced set, comprising around 19 Ad26.COV2.S vaccine recipients, 5 placebo recipients and 8 SARS-CoV-2 convalescent individuals. Participants in the trial were split at random into five groups of five each, receiving low-dose or high-dose Ad26.COV2.S once or twice, or else placebo on both occasions. Blinding of investigators to trial group allocation was maintained during experiments and outcome assessment.

The treatment or condition label here, explained by the study, means: 15 to 20 received Ad26.COV2.S at low or high dose, single or two shots; 5 received placebo; per-sample allocation not given. Repertoires of vaccine and placebo recipients were sequenced from samples taken on day 63 after the first injection. Between 29 July and 7 August 2020, Cohort 1b enrolled some 25 adults aged 18-55 years at one site in Boston, USA. Ad26.COV2.S consisted of a replication-incompetent adenovirus type 26 vector by which a prefusion-stabilized SARS-CoV-2 spike protein from the original Wuhan strain was expressed. The immunoSEQ Assay was the method used to sequence TCRbeta CDR3 regions. After extraction, genomic DNA underwent amplification by bias-controlled multiplex PCR, followed by high-throughput sequencing. As for the original processing: To quantify the absolute abundance of every unique TCRbeta CDR3 region, sequences were collapsed and filtered. T cell fraction was estimated by normalization of TCRbeta template counts to usable DNA, with usable DNA being measured through amplification of reference genes present in all nucleated cells. Repertoire TCRs were annotated as SARS-CoV-2-specific by exact matching of V gene, CDR3 amino acid sequence and J gene to a known reactive TCR set. The reference SARS-CoV-2 TCR set was obtained from MIRA and was filtered for enrichment in COVID-19-positive ImmuneCODE repertoires, whereby public or cross-reactive TCRs were removed. Drawing on the MIRA antigens, annotated TCRs were analysed further at the level of specific ORF or position within ORF. Breadth was defined as the number of annotated unique rearrangements divided by the total number of unique productive rearrangements, and depth was defined as the summed frequency of the annotated unique rearrangements. Two-sided Wilcoxon rank-sum tests were applied when comparing TCR breadth between groups. TCRdb mirrors the immuneACCESS table, restricted to in-frame sequences. Some clones are absent from its copies; in checked studies, under half trace to an unresolved V gene, and the reason for the others is unknown. V, J and clone size derive from that table, while D and trimming were established from the DNA sequence. This sample lists 400,000 to 450,000 clones; 75% to 95% were detected once. Of the sample, approximately 12% is held by the ten largest clones.

Study-level results and caveats: It was noted by the authors that total T cell responses may have been underestimated by the TCR breadth and depth analyses. The study lacked the statistical power to compare responses across vaccine doses or regimens. Substantial breadth of spike-specific CD8+ and CD4+ T cell responses was reported after vaccination. Compared with placebo recipients, Ad26.COV2.S recipients showed higher spike-specific TCR breadth (P = 0.0014). Non-spike TCR breadth was comparable between vaccine and placebo recipients, consistent with the vaccine containing only spike.

Reading from cysteine to phenylalanine, the CDR3 counts 12 amino acids. Just the 36-base CDR3 DNA is kept, in frame starting at base 1. V sheds 2 bases and J sheds 7 bases, leaving 6 bases between their ends. Looking up the germline V gene (reference sequence) yields CDR1 LGHDT and CDR2 YNNKEL. Concerning this clone itself: Its specific antigen is unknown. Base-call qualities are not available, and no considerably larger clone is one nucleotide away.

The source of this sequence is a person between 18 and 65 years old who received the Ad26.COV2.S COVID-19 vaccine or a placebo. The sample here was peripheral blood, taken in a trial of Ad26.COV2.S vaccine versus placebo. The V gene is TRBV3-1 (or the pseudogene TRBV3-2) and the J gene is TRBJ1-5; the D gene identity is not certain. The nucleotides read TGTGCCAGCAGCCAAAAGGGACAGCCCCAGCATTTT. Its amino acids are CASSQKGQPQHF.